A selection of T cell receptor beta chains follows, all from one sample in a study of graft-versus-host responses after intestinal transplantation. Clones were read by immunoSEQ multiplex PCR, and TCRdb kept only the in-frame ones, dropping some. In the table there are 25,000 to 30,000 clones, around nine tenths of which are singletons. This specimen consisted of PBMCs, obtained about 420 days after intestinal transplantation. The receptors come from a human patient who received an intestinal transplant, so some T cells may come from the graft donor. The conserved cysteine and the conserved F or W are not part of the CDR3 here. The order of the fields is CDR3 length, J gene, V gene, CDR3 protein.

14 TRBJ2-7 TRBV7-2 ASVDRGDRESYEQY
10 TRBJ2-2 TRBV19 ASSIRTGELF
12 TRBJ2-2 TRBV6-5 ASTGRRNTGELF
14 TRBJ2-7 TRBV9 ASSPARDTLPYEQY
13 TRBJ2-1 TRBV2 ASSVRRALDNEQF
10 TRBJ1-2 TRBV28 ASSLQDYGYT
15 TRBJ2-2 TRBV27 ASSLPGLAGSTGELF
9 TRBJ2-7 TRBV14 ASSRDYEQY
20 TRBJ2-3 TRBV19 ATTGTVWRQGLRVALTDTQY
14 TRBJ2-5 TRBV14 ASSLTDYRLQETQY
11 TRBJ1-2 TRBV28 ASRNPGRDGYT
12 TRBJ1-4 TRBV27 ASSSDRASEKLF
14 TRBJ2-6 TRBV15 ATSREGFPGANVLT
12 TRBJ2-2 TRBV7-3 ASSLTGGPGELF
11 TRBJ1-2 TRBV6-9 ASSPELFYGYT
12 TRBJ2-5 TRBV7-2 ASSLGWGYETQY
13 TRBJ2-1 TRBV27 ASSLLTGVGDEQF
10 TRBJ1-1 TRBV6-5 ASSYGAAEAF
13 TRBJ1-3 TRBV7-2 ASSSDRARGNTIY
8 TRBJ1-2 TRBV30 AWGTHGYT
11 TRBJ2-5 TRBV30 AWSLRAGETQY
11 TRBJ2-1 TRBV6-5 ASSRDYRHEQF
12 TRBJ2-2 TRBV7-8 ASTALANTGELF
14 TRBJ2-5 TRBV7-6 ASSISGGNYQETQY
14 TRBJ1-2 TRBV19 ASSTDRGNKRNGYT
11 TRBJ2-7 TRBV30 AWSGQGWGEQY
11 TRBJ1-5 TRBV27 ASSRGGNQPQH
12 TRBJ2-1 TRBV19 ASGPSHSYNEQF
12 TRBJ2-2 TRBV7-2 ASSRDLATGELF
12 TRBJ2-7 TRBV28 ASLGQGRTYEQY
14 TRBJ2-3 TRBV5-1 ASSPGLALSTDTQY
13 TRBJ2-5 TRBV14 ASSPISGRAETQY
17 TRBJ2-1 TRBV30 AWRYPGTSGGVPLSEQF
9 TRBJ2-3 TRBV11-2 ASSPTDTQY
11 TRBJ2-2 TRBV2 ASSGRGTGELF
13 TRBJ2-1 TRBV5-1 ASSKAGATHNEQF
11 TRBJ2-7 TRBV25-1 ASLPRGAYEQY
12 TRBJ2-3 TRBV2 ASSDPLGAGDTY
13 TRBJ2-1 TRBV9 ASSVGTSGHNEQF
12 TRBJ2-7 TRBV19 ASSYGQGTYEQY
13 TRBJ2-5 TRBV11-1 ASSSRDRGFETQY
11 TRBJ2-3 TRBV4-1 ASSQESRDTQY
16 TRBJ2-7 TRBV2 ASSLGGRLAGQTYEQY
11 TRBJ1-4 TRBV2 ASRRDRDEKLF
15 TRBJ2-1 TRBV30 AWREVGRDSTYNEQF
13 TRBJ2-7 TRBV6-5 ASSSGALPHYEQY
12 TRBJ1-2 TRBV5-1 ASSPATPHYGYT